Each of the 7 T cell receptor beta chains below was sequenced from the same sample in a study of blood T cell repertoires in COVID-19. Generated by immunoSEQ multiplex PCR, the TCRdb table keeps only in-frame clones and is missing some. Of around 170,000 clones listed, approximately 74% are singletons. Sample: peripheral blood. The origin of the receptors is a woman aged 80 or over with acute or convalescent COVID-19.

This chain joins TRBV6-5 and TRBJ2-7; the match to TRBD1 covers 9 bases. Germline V gene sequence: CDR1 MNHEY, CDR2 SVGAGI. The CDR3 is made up of 16 amino acids. J lost 4 bases, V lost 0 bases, and 7 bases had no gene match. Written as DNA, the CDR3 is TGTGCCAGCAGTTACTCGGGGACAGGGCTCCTTTACGAGCAGTACTTC. Protein sequence: CASSYSGTGLLYEQYF.

This clone has a single count. This chain connects TRBV15 to TRBJ1-6, with D unresolved. Germline CDR1 reads LNHNV; CDR2 reads YYDKDF (reference sequence). V was pared by 1 base and J by 7 bases, with 11 bases between. The CDR3 covers 15 residues. For the CDR3, the DNA is TGTGCCACCAGCAGAGTCGAGGGCCAAAATTCACCCCTCCACTTT. This codes for CATSRVEGQNSPLHF.

The CDR3 spells CSVSDRAYEQYF. The DNA of the CDR3 is TGCAGCGTTTCTGACAGGGCGTACGAGCAGTACTTC. The rearrangement joins TRBV29-1 to TRBJ2-7, with TRBD1 matching over 7 bases. The V gene's germline CDR1 is SQVTM and CDR2 ANQGSEA. Trimming took 5 bases from V and 4 from J; bases not matched to a gene: 5. The CDR3 has 12 residues.

This clone turned up a few times. The chain couples TRBV2 to TRBJ2-7, with D perhaps matching TRBD2 (6 bases). Germline assignment: CDR1 SNHLY and CDR2 FYNNEI. This CDR3 has 15 residues. V was shortened by 2 bases and J by 5 bases, with 16 bases between the two germline ends. CDR3 bases: TGTGCCAGCAGTGAATTCGGTAGCGGCCCCCACGAGCAGTACTTC. Translating gives CASSEFGSGPHEQYF.

J is TRBJ2-3 and V is TRBV9, with D possibly being TRBD2 (6 bases). There are 15 residues in the CDR3. The germline V gene has CDR1 SGDLS and CDR2 YYNGEE. Trimming left V 8 bases short and J 1 base short, with 17 bases between. The CDR3 nucleotides are TGTGCCAGTGGGCTTCTAGGCGGGGGCACAGATACGCAGTATTTT. Translation gives CASGLLGGGTDTQYF.

Concerning this clone itself: The same CDR3 can be traced to other DNA sequences in this sample. V usage is TRBV3-1 (or the pseudogene TRBV3-2) and J usage is TRBJ2-1; the match to TRBD1 covers 8 bases. V trimming: 6 bases; J trimming: 9 bases; junction bases outside the gene matches: 13. Germline V gene lookup returns CDR1 LGHDT and CDR2 YNNKEL (reference sequence). The length of the CDR3 is 15 residues. The DNA for the CDR3 is TGTGCCAGCAGGCAGGGGCAGGGGGCGCAGGCTGAGCAGTTCTTC. Translating it yields CASRQGQGAQAEQFF.

V is TRBV28 and J is TRBJ2-5; 7 bases align to TRBD1. From germline, CDR1 is MDHEN and CDR2 SYDVKM. J gave up 0 bases and V 5 bases, and 15 bases lay outside the gene matches. This CDR3 is built from 18 residues. The CDR3 sequence is CASSERQGDGDNQETQYF. The CDR3 DNA follows: TGTGCCAGCAGTGAAAGACAGGGCGATGGAGATAACCAAGAGACCCAGTACTTC.